These 20 T cell receptor beta chains came from one sample sequenced in a study of T cells in localized non-small cell lung cancer. The protocol was immunoSEQ multiplex PCR, while the TCRdb copy is restricted to in-frame clones and leaves out a portion. Altogether 30,000 to 40,000 clones are present, approximately 86% being singletons, with the ten largest covering roughly 6.1%. Sequencing was performed on peripheral blood, taken before any cancer treatment. These receptors were collected from a man between 35 and 75 years old with stage I lung adenocarcinoma.

V and J are TRBV6-6 and TRBJ2-1; 9 bases line up with TRBD2. The junction had 4 bases not matched to a gene; V was cut back by 5 bases and J by 5 bases. The V gene's germline CDR1 is MNHNY and CDR2 SVGAGI (reference sequence). This CDR3 is built from 14 residues. The CDR3 sequence: CASSPGLANNEQFF. The CDR3 nucleotides are TGTGCCAGCAGTCCGGGACTAGCCAACAATGAGCAGTTCTTC.

The chain combines TRBV9 with TRBJ2-1; weak D call: TRBD2 (7 bases). The germline V gene encodes CDR1 SGDLS and CDR2 YYNGEE. V was clipped by 0 bases and J by 6 bases, with 13 bases between them. The CDR3 sequence is 15 residues long. CDR3: CASSVGGSRGNEQFF. DNA for the CDR3: TGTGCCAGCAGCGTAGGCGGGAGCAGGGGCAATGAGCAGTTCTTC.

The chain joins TRBV7-2 to TRBJ2-7; no clear D. Trimming cost V 5 bases and J 2 bases, with 4 bases left between them. Germline assignment: CDR1 SGHTA and CDR2 FQGNSA. This CDR3 is built from 11 residues. The CDR3 here is CASSRAYEQYF. The CDR3 DNA follows: TGTGCCAGCAGCCGGGCCTACGAGCAGTACTTC.

V usage is TRBV29-1 and J usage is TRBJ1-4; D possibly corresponds to TRBD1 (6 bases). CDR1 and CDR2 (germline): SQVTM, ANQGSEA. The V end was cut by 5 bases, the J end by 0 bases, with 10 bases between. The CDR3 extends over 14 amino acids. CDR3 region: CSVRTDATNEKLFF. DNA for the CDR3: TGCAGCGTTCGGACAGACGCAACTAATGAAAAACTGTTTTTT.

The rearrangement uses TRBV6-5 and TRBJ2-5, with TRBD2 matching over 16 bases. Germline CDR1 and CDR2: MNHEY and SVGAGI. The trim removed 5 bases at V and 13 bases at J, leaving 7 bases unmatched. CDR3 length: 14 amino acids. CDR3 residues: CASSTGTSGRVWYF. For the CDR3, the DNA is TGTGCCAGCAGTACGGGGACTAGCGGGAGGGTATGGTACTTC.

The V call is TRBV28, the J call TRBJ2-3; no clear D gene. The CDR3 contains 11 residues. V lost 5 bases to trimming and J lost 8 bases, with 8 bases between them. CDR1 and CDR2 from the germline V gene are MDHEN and SYDVKM. The CDR3 loop is CASSISSTQYF. In nucleotides, the CDR3 is TGTGCCAGCAGTATATCGTCTACGCAGTATTTT. The full variable domain, rest sourced from reference TRBV28 and TRBJ2-3, is DVKVTQSSRYLVKRTGEKVFLECVQDMDHENMFWYRQDPGLGLRLIYFSYDVKMKEKGDIPEGYSVSREKKERFSLILESASTNQTSMYLCASSISSTQYFGPGTRLTVL.

CDR3: CASQRPGEGAETQYF. The CDR3 DNA sequence: TGTGCCAGCCAACGGCCCGGGGAAGGGGCGGAGACCCAGTACTTC. The rearrangement uses TRBV28 and TRBJ2-5; D might be TRBD1 or TRBD2, each matching 5 bases. The germline gives CDR1 MDHEN, CDR2 SYDVKM. Deletions cut 8 bases from V and 5 bases from J, with 21 bases between. This CDR3 is built from 15 residues.

J is TRBJ2-1 and V is TRBV10-3, with a possible D match to TRBD1 (6 bases). The CDR3 has 15 residues. The V end lost 8 bases, the J end lost 2 bases, and 16 bases lay between the germline ends. Germline V gene data show CDR1 as ENHRY and CDR2 as SYGVKD. CDR3 region: CAILNAAGAYNEQFF. The CDR3 DNA reads TGTGCCATCTTAAATGCGGCAGGGGCCTACAATGAGCAGTTCTTC.

The V gene is TRBV5-5, the J gene TRBJ2-7; perhaps TRBD1 as D (6 bases). The V gene lost 0 bases and the J gene lost 0 bases, with 10 bases spanning the gap. The CDR3 loop spans 15 amino acids. Looked up from germline, CDR1 is SGHKS and CDR2 is YYEKEE (reference sequence). The DNA of the CDR3 is TGTGCCAGCAGCTTGGCACGGACAGCCTCCTACGAGCAGTACTTC. It translates to CASSLARTASYEQYF. Looking up the rest from reference TRBV5-5 and TRBJ2-7 gives the full variable domain: DAGVTQSPTHLIKTRGQQVTLRCSPISGHKSVSWYQQVLGQGPQFIFQYYEKEERGRGNFPDRFSARQFPNYSSELNVNALLLGDSALYLCASSLARTASYEQYFGPGTRLTVT.

This chain joins TRBV13 and TRBJ1-1, with D uncertain. Per the germline V gene, CDR1 is PRHDT and CDR2 is FYEKMQ (reference sequence). Deletions cut 1 base from V and 0 bases from J, with 9 bases between. This CDR3 comprises 15 residues. The CDR3 protein is CASSLVGSMNTEAFF. CDR3 nucleotide sequence: TGTGCCAGCAGCTTAGTAGGTAGCATGAACACTGAAGCTTTCTTT.

This clone was observed once. V and J are TRBV28 and TRBJ2-1; 9 bases fit TRBD2. With 3 bases clipped from V and 7 bases from J, the junction kept 13 bases outside the gene matches. The germline CDR1 and CDR2 sequences are MDHEN and SYDVKM. The CDR3 runs 17 residues. The DNA for the CDR3 is TGTGCCAGCAGTTTTCATGGGGCGGGAGGGCCTAGTAATGAGCAGTTCTTC. It encodes CASSFHGAGGPSNEQFF.

In its sample, this clone was seen once. J is TRBJ2-3 and V is TRBV27; D not certain. CDR3 length: 14 amino acids. Germline V gene data show CDR1 as MNHEY and CDR2 as SMNVEV (reference sequence). Trimming removed 3 bases from V and 6 bases from J, with 13 bases in between. The CDR3 sequence is CASSLSRLTDTQYF. CDR3 in DNA: TGTGCCAGCAGTTTGAGTAGGTTGACCGATACGCAGTATTTT.

The CDR3 nucleotides are TGTGCCAGCAGTTTGCCTCCGGGACTAGCGGGATCGACCTACGAGCAGTACTTC. Its translation is CASSLPPGLAGSTYEQYF. The gene calls are TRBV28 and TRBJ2-7, with 13 bases fitting TRBD2. The CDR3 sequence is 18 residues long. After removal of 3 bases from V and 2 bases from J, the junction contained 10 bases not matched to a gene. Germline CDR1 reads MDHEN; CDR2 reads SYDVKM.

The chain couples TRBV4-1 to TRBJ2-1, with 9 bases identical to TRBD2. Germline assignment: CDR1 MGHRA and CDR2 YSYEKL. Unmatched junction bases numbered 7, after V lost 5 bases and J lost 2 bases. The length of the CDR3 is 16 residues. CDR3 in amino acids: CASSVSGLATYNEQFF. CDR3 sequence (DNA): TGCGCCAGCAGCGTCTCGGGACTAGCTACCTACAATGAGCAGTTCTTC.

The J gene is TRBJ2-7, the V gene TRBV7-2; D unresolved. Germline V gene data show CDR1 as SGHTA and CDR2 as FQGNSA. Trimming left V 1 base short and J 3 bases short, with 7 bases between. The CDR3 is made up of 13 amino acids. DNA for the CDR3: TGTGCCAGCAGCTTAGGTTTCGGCTACGAGCAGTACTTC. This gives the protein CASSLGFGYEQYF.

CDR3 bases: TGTGCCGCGAGAGACTGGACACAAGGAGGGCAGTACTTC. Amino acids: CAARDWTQGGQYF. The genes are TRBV10-3 and TRBJ2-7; D assignment may be TRBD1 or TRBD2 (5 bases each). Germline V gene lookup returns CDR1 ENHRY and CDR2 SYGVKD. V dropped 11 bases and J dropped 9 bases, with 23 bases sitting between them. The CDR3 contains 13 residues.

The J gene is TRBJ1-4, the V gene TRBV11-2; unclear D gene. Trimming cost V 1 base and J 7 bases, with 19 bases left between them. Per germline, CDR1 SGHAT and CDR2 FQNNGV. The CDR3 runs to 17 residues. CDR3 coding DNA: TGTGCCAGCAGCTTAGGATTGGCTGCGGGCGCATTTGAAAAACTGTTTTTT. This codes for CASSLGLAAGAFEKLFF.

A single count supports this clone. The V and J genes are TRBV6-6 and TRBJ2-1; 9 bases are a match to TRBD2. Germline lookup yields CDR1 MNHNY and CDR2 SVGAGI (reference sequence). Losses at the gene ends were 5 bases for V and 4 bases for J; bases not matched to a gene: 6. The CDR3 consists of 15 residues. This CDR3 reads CASSLTSGGYNEQFF. The CDR3 region has the DNA TGTGCCAGCAGTCTGACTAGCGGAGGTTACAATGAGCAGTTCTTC.

This clone was recorded only once. The V and J genes are TRBV27 and TRBJ1-1, with D possibly TRBD1 on 6 matching bases. Germline V gives CDR1 MNHEY, CDR2 SMNVEV (reference sequence). The CDR3 has 14 amino acids. V was pared by 6 bases and J by 2 bases, with 13 bases between. The CDR3 coding sequence is TGTGCCAGCAGATCCGGGACATTTAACACTGAAGCTTTCTTT. Translated, it gives CASRSGTFNTEAFF.

The V gene is TRBV7-9, the J gene TRBJ2-1, with TRBD2 matching 10 bases. CDR3 length equals 15 residues. V dropped 1 base and J dropped 9; count of bases not matched to a gene: 6. Germline lookup yields CDR1 SEHNR and CDR2 FQNEAQ (reference sequence). CDR3 sequence reads: CASSLGLAGAVEQFF. CDR3 bases: TGTGCCAGCAGCTTAGGTCTAGCGGGAGCGGTTGAGCAGTTCTTC.